The clone carrying this T cell receptor (beta chain) was observed a handful of times. Its antigen is currently unknown. This entry is derived from a study of OX40 agonist ivuxolimab in advanced cancers. Study-level points and caveats: The average count of expanded clones was higher among CD8+ T cells than among CD4+.

Method: immunoSEQ multiplex PCR; TCRdb's copy keeps in-frame clones and lacks some. The sample lists about 62,000 clones, 88% seen once, with 4% to 5.5% in the top ten. Trimming removed 4 bases at V and 0 bases at J, with 6 bases between. Germline V gene data show CDR1 as SGHRS and CDR2 as YFSETQ. CDR3 size: 13 residues. V gene TRBV5-1 combines with J gene TRBJ2-3; D gene ambiguous. The sample consisted of CD4+ or CD8+ T cells sorted from blood, taken in a trial of the OX40 agonist ivuxolimab. The receptor was derived from an adult with an advanced solid tumor such as melanoma, head and neck, liver or kidney cancer. The CDR3 sequence is CASSASSTDTQYF. Written as DNA, the CDR3 is TGCGCCAGCAGCGCATCTAGCACAGATACGCAGTATTTT. Looking up the rest from reference TRBV5-1 and TRBJ2-3 gives the full variable domain: KAGVTQTPRYLIKTRGQQVTLSCSPISGHRSVSWYQQTPGQGLQFLFEYFSETQRNKGNFPGRFSGRQFSNSRSEMNVSTLELGDSALYLCASSASSTDTQYFGPGTRLTVL.